These 27 T cell receptor beta chains were all obtained from the same sample, sequenced in a study of response to subunit inactivated influenza vaccine. In TCRdb, the RT-PCR reads were re-called with MiXCR into one record per CDR3 protein. The repertoire holds some 800,000 distinct CDR3 sequences, approximately 22% seen once, with roughly 10% in the top ten. The sample was PBMCs from blood, taken less than 6 days after vaccination. These receptors all stem from a man aged 45-60 years who received an inactivated influenza vaccine.

This clonotype was detected many times. The V call is TRBV3-1, the J call TRBJ2-1; no definite D call. The CDR3 is 13 residues long. V lost 4 bases and J lost 6, with 10 bases in between. Per germline, CDR1 LGHDT and CDR2 YNNKEL (reference sequence). The CDR3 DNA sequence: TGTGCCAGCAGCCCCCGCATGGGCAATGAGCAGTTCTTC. It encodes CASSPRMGNEQFF.

This clonotype appeared a few times. The CDR3 bases are TGTGCCAGCTTCTCCTTACGGGGCCGCAGCACAGATACGCAGTATTTT. Amino acid sequence: CASFSLRGRSTDTQYF. V is TRBV27 and J is TRBJ2-3; D is tentatively TRBD1 or TRBD2 (5 bases each). V shed 8 bases and J shed 0 bases, with 18 bases lying between them. CDR1 is MNHEY, CDR2 SMNVEV, per germline (reference sequence). CDR3 length: 16 amino acids.

The gene calls are TRBV20-1 and TRBJ2-3; 7 bases match TRBD2. In germline, CDR1 is DFQATT, CDR2 SNEGSKA (reference sequence). Trimming removed 7 bases from V and 2 bases from J; junction bases left unmatched: 9. The CDR3 length is 14 residues. The CDR3 DNA follows: TGCAGTGTCCGGGACTACGACAACACAGATACGCAGTATTTT. It is translated as CSVRDYDNTDTQYF.

This clonotype was seen repeatedly, ten times or more. The chain has TRBV12-3 or TRBV12-4 and TRBJ2-3; no definite D call. The CDR3 totals 13 residues. V lost 6 bases and J lost 3, with 10 bases in between. This CDR3 reads CASRRDGTDTQYF. The CDR3 region has the DNA TGTGCCAGCAGGCGCGATGGTACAGATACGCAGTATTTT.

This clonotype turned up a few times. The chain is built from TRBV15 and TRBJ1-5; D perhaps matches TRBD1 (5 bases). V lost 9 bases and J lost 5, with 20 bases in between. Germline CDR1 and CDR2: LNHNV and YYDKDF (reference sequence). CDR3 size: 15 residues. In nucleotides, the CDR3 is TGTGCCACGAGAGATTTTGGGGGGAGGGATCAGCCCCAGCATTTT. It encodes CATRDFGGRDQPQHF.

This chain uses TRBV18 with TRBJ2-3; D not resolved. V lost 3 bases and J 4 bases, leaving 11 bases between the germline ends. The CDR3 runs 14 residues. The germline V gene has CDR1 KGHSH and CDR2 LQKENI. The CDR3 sequence is CASSPGRAPDTQYF. For the CDR3, the DNA is TGTGCCAGCTCACCGGGCAGAGCCCCAGATACGCAGTATTTT.

The CDR3 DNA sequence: TGTGCCAGCAGCTTACCCCTGGTCCAAGAGACCCAGTACTTC. This codes for CASSLPLVQETQYF. The chain combines TRBV7-9 with TRBJ2-5; D call uncertain. The CDR3 contains 14 residues. V shed 2 bases and J shed 1 base, with 8 bases lying between them. Germline CDR1 is SEHNR and CDR2 is FQNEAQ (reference sequence).

There are a few counts of this clonotype. The genes are TRBV19 and TRBJ2-7; 8 nucleotides match TRBD2. This CDR3 region has 15 residues. Trimming took 5 bases from V and 5 from J; bases not matched to a gene: 11. The germline V gene has CDR1 LNHDA and CDR2 SQIVND (reference sequence). Written as DNA, the CDR3 is TGTGCCAGTAGTCCTCCGGGACTAGGAAGCCACGAGCAGTACTTC. Translated: CASSPPGLGSHEQYF.

This rearrangement joins TRBV12-3 or TRBV12-4 to TRBJ2-1, with D perhaps matching TRBD2 (6 bases). V lost 3 bases and J 9 bases, leaving 18 bases between the germline ends. The CDR3 covers 15 residues. The CDR3 bases are TGTGCCAGCAGTTTTTCTGAGGACTATTCTGCTGAGCAGTTCTTC. This translates into CASSFSEDYSAEQFF.

The CDR3 DNA reads as TGCGCCAGCAGCCAAGTCCCAGGGGGCAATCAGCCCCAGCATTTT. Protein: CASSQVPGGNQPQHF. The chain uses TRBV4-1 and TRBJ1-5; tentative D call: TRBD1 (6 bases). V was cut by 1 base and J by 2 bases, with 9 bases left in between. Germline CDR1 is MGHRA and CDR2 is YSYEKL. CDR3 length: 15 amino acids.

This clonotype was counted only a few times. The chain has TRBV12-3 or TRBV12-4 and TRBJ2-2; tentatively, D is TRBD1 (5 bases). This CDR3 contains 13 residues. The V and J ends lost 3 bases and 7 bases respectively, with 9 bases between them. The CDR3: CASSFRDSGELFF. The CDR3 region has the DNA TGTGCCAGCAGTTTCAGGGATAGCGGGGAGCTGTTTTTT.

This clonotype was seen ten or more times. V gene TRBV10-3 combines with J gene TRBJ2-1; D is undetermined. This CDR3 contains 14 residues. Deletions cut 1 base from V and 4 bases from J, with 8 bases between. Looked up from germline, CDR1 is ENHRY and CDR2 is SYGVKD. CDR3 DNA: TGTGCCATCAGTGAGTACGAGACTTACAATGAGCAGTTCTTC. Translated: CAISEYETYNEQFF.

This clonotype was counted ten times or more. V gene TRBV5-1 combines with J gene TRBJ1-1; D might be TRBD1 (5 bases). V was cut by 0 bases and J by 1 base, with 7 bases left in between. This CDR3 spans 14 amino acids. CDR1 and CDR2 (germline): SGHRS, YFSETQ. In DNA form, the CDR3 reads TGCGCCAGCAGCTTGGGACAGCCGAACACTGAAGCTTTCTTT. Protein product: CASSLGQPNTEAFF.

The chain uses TRBV6-2 or TRBV6-3 and TRBJ2-7; perhaps TRBD1 as D (5 bases). The germline gives CDR1 MNHEY, CDR2 SVGEGT. The CDR3 consists of 15 residues. V was shortened by 1 base and J by 4 bases, with 14 bases between the two germline ends. DNA of the CDR3: TGTGCCAGCAGTTACTTGCCAGGGCTATCGTACGAGCAGTACTTC. Translating gives CASSYLPGLSYEQYF.

This clonotype was counted only a few times. This chain uses TRBV14 with TRBJ1-1, with 7 bases that match TRBD1. The trim removed 4 bases at V and 4 bases at J, leaving 3 bases unmatched. There are 13 residues in the CDR3. The germline V gene encodes CDR1 SGHDN and CDR2 FVKESK. CDR3 nucleotides: TGTGCCAGCAGCCGAAACAGGGGCACTGAAGCTTTCTTT. Translation gives CASSRNRGTEAFF.

The sample holds a few counts of this clonotype. The V gene is TRBV28, the J gene TRBJ2-7; D tentatively fits TRBD1 or TRBD2 (6 bases each). The CDR3 totals 15 residues. The V end was cut by 3 bases, the J end by 2 bases, with 14 bases between. Germline-derived CDR1 and CDR2 are MDHEN and SYDVKM. The CDR3 is CASSFRGPEAYEQYF. The DNA of the CDR3 is TGTGCCAGCAGTTTCCGGGGGCCTGAAGCCTACGAGCAGTACTTC.

The rearrangement joins TRBV7-2 to TRBJ2-1, with D uncertain. Trimming left V 4 bases short and J 5 bases short, with 9 bases between. The CDR3 is made up of 13 amino acids. Germline assignment: CDR1 SGHTA and CDR2 FQGNSA. This CDR3 is CASSSWMDNEQFF. CDR3 DNA sequence: TGTGCCAGCAGCTCCTGGATGGACAATGAGCAGTTCTTC.

J is TRBJ2-7 and V is TRBV5-5; 7 nucleotides agree with TRBD1. Germline loops: CDR1 SGHKS, CDR2 YYEKEE (reference sequence). After removal of 5 bases from V and 2 bases from J, the junction contained 10 bases not matched to a gene. The CDR3 length is 15 residues. The CDR3 spells CASSRIQGKPYEQYF. CDR3 nucleotides: TGTGCCAGCAGTCGGATACAGGGGAAACCCTACGAGCAGTACTTC.

This clonotype was found a few times. In nucleotides, the CDR3 is TGTGCCATCAGTGATAGGTCTGTCGGGGACCAAGAGACCCAGTACTTC. Its protein is CAISDRSVGDQETQYF. V and J are TRBV10-3 and TRBJ2-5, with D possibly being TRBD2 (5 bases). V was pared by 3 bases and J by 0 bases, with 14 bases between. Germline V lookup: CDR1 ENHRY, CDR2 SYGVKD. The CDR3 is made up of 16 amino acids.

This clonotype was seen a few times. The chain has TRBV7-2 and TRBJ2-3; D remains ambiguous. The germline V and J ends were trimmed by 1 base and 0 bases, with 8 bases remaining between them. The CDR3 is made up of 15 amino acids. CDR1 and CDR2 (germline): SGHTA, FQGNSA. CDR3 loop: CASSLEPYSTDTQYF. The CDR3 bases are TGTGCCAGCAGCTTAGAGCCCTATAGCACAGATACGCAGTATTTT.

This clonotype was seen ten or more times. The V call is TRBV11-1, the J call TRBJ2-6, with D unresolved. In germline, CDR1 is SGHAT, CDR2 FQDESV (reference sequence). This CDR3 comprises 20 residues. V gave up 6 bases and J gave up 0 bases, with 24 bases separating them. CDR3 DNA sequence: TGTGCCAGCAGGAAAGCTTGGAACAGAACCTTTAGCTCTGGGGCCAACGTCCTGACTTTC. Its translation is CASRKAWNRTFSSGANVLTF.

The chain uses TRBV29-1 and TRBJ2-5; 9 bases match TRBD1. From germline, CDR1 is SQVTM and CDR2 ANQGSEA. The CDR3 totals 14 residues. Germline trimming cut 7 bases from V and 4 bases from J; bases unmatched to any gene: 10. This chain's CDR3 is CSGGGQGGRETQYF. Written as DNA, the CDR3 is TGCAGCGGGGGGGGACAGGGTGGGCGAGAGACCCAGTACTTC.

The V call is TRBV7-2, the J call TRBJ2-5; 7 bases are shared with TRBD1. The CDR3 is made up of 14 amino acids. CDR1 and CDR2 from the germline V gene are SGHTA and FQGNSA. V shed 4 bases, J shed 3 bases, and the junction held 5 bases outside the gene matches. CDR3 DNA sequence: TGTGCCAGCAGCTCAGGGGGACGGGAAGAGACCCAGTACTTC. It encodes CASSSGGREETQYF.

This clonotype occurred a few times. The rearrangement uses TRBV27 and TRBJ1-1; D ambiguous. Trimming left V 2 bases short and J 4 bases short, with 20 bases between. The CDR3 consists of 17 residues. Germline CDR1 and CDR2: MNHEY and SMNVEV (reference sequence). The CDR3 region has the DNA TGTGCCAGCAGTTTAAAGCCTACGGGCCTCGGTAGCACTGAAGCTTTCTTT. This translates into CASSLKPTGLGSTEAFF.

The rearrangement uses TRBV28 and TRBJ2-3; 8 bases line up with TRBD2. CDR3 size: 16 residues. Germline-derived CDR1 and CDR2 are MDHEN and SYDVKM. The V gene end was trimmed by 6 bases and the J gene end by 2 bases; junction bases not matched to a gene: 10. The CDR3: CASRQLSGTHTDTQYF. In DNA, the CDR3 is TGTGCCAGCAGGCAACTTAGCGGGACACACACAGATACGCAGTATTTT.

This clonotype was counted between two and nine times. This chain uses TRBV7-2 with TRBJ2-2, with a possible D match to TRBD1 (6 bases). The CDR3 runs 17 residues. CDR1 SGHTA and CDR2 FQGNSA come from the germline V gene. The ends were cut back, 4 bases at V and 1 base at J, with 16 bases in the middle. This CDR3 reads CASSSQPGTMNTGELFF. The CDR3 bases are TGTGCCAGCAGCTCCCAACCCGGGACAATGAACACCGGGGAGCTGTTTTTT.

This clonotype appeared a few times. Written as DNA, the CDR3 is TGTGCCAGCAGTGTAACCGGGGCCACAGATACGCAGTATTTT. Its protein product is CASSVTGATDTQYF. The V and J genes are TRBV25-1 and TRBJ2-3; possibly TRBD1 or TRBD2 for D (5 bases each). CDR3 length: 14 amino acids. Germline CDR1 and CDR2: MGHDK and SYGVNS. V lost 4 bases and J 2 bases, leaving 10 bases between the germline ends.